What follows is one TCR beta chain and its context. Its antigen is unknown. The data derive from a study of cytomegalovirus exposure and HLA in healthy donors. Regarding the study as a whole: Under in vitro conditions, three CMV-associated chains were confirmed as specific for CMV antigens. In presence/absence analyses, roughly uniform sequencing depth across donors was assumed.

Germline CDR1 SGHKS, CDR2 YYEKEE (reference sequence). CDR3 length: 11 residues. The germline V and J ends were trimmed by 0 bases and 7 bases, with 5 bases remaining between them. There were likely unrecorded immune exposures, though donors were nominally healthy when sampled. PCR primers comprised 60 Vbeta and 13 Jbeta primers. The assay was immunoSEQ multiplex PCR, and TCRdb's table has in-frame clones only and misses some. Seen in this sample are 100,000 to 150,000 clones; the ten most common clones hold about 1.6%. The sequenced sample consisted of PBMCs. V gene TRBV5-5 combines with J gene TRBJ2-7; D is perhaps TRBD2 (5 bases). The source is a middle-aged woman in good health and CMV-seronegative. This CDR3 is CASSLGREQYF. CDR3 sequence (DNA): TGTGCCAGCAGCTTGGGGAGGGAGCAGTACTTC.